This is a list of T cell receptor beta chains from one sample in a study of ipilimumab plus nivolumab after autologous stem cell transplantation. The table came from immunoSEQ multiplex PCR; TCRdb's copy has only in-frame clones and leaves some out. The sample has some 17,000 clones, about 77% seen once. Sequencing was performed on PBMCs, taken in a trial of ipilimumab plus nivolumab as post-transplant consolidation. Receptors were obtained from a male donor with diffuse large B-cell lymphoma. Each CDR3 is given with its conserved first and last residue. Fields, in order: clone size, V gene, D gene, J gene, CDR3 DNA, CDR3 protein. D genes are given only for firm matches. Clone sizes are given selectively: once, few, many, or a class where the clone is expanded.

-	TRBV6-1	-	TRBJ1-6	TGTGCCAGTGAGGATACAGGGATTTCACCCCTCCACTTT	CASEDTGISPLHF
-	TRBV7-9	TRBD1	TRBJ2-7	TGTGCCAGCAGCTTATATTTTGGACAGGGAGACGACGAGCAGTACTTC	CASSLYFGQGDDEQYF
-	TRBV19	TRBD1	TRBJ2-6	TGTGCCAGTAGTACCAACCGGAGGGACAGGGGGCGTTCTGGGGCCAACGTCCTGACTTTC	CASSTNRRDRGRSGANVLTF
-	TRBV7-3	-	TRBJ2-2	TGTGCCAGCAGCTTAGGGCAGAGCACCGGGGAGCTGTTTTTT	CASSLGQSTGELFF
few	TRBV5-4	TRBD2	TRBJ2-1	TGTGCCAGCAGCTTGCTCTCTAGCGGGGGGGCGGAGGAGCAGTTCTTC	CASSLLSSGGAEEQFF
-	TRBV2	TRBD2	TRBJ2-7	TGTGCCAGCAGCGGGAGGTACGAGCAGTACTTC	CASSGRYEQYF
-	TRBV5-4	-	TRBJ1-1	TGTGCCAGCAGCTCCCGGAACACTGAAGCTTTCTTT	CASSSRNTEAFF
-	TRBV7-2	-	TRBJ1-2	TGTGCCAGCAGCTCGAAGCCGGGCCAACCCATCGGCTACACCTTC	CASSSKPGQPIGYTF
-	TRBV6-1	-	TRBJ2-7	TGTGCCAGCAGTAGGGACAATTACGAGCAGTACTTC	CASSRDNYEQYF
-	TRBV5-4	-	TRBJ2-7	TGTGCCAGCAGCGGGGGTACAGGGTACGAGCAGTACTTC	CASSGGTGYEQYF
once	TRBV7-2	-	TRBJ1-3	TGTGCCAGCAGCCTAACACGGGACTTACGAAACACCATATATTTT	CASSLTRDLRNTIYF
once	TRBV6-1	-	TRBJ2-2	TGTGCCAGCAGTGCTCGGGGCCTGAACACCGGGGAGCTGTTTTTT	CASSARGLNTGELFF
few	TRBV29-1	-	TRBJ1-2	TGCAGCGTTGAGGAAGGGACCTATGGCTACACCTTC	CSVEEGTYGYTF
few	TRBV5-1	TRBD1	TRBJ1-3	TGCGCCAGCAGCGACCCGGGACAGGGTACGGGAAACACCATATATTTT	CASSDPGQGTGNTIYF
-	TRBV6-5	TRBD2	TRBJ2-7	TGTGCCAGCACCGGACTAGCGGGGAGCTCCTACGAGCAGTACTTC	CASTGLAGSSYEQYF
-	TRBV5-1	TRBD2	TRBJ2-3	TGCGCCAGCAGGACTAGCGGGGGGGCCTCAGATACGCAGTATTTT	CASRTSGGASDTQYF
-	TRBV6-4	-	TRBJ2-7	TGTGCCAGCAGTGATGTGACCTACGAGCAGTACTTC	CASSDVTYEQYF
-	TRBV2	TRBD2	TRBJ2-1	TGTGCCAGCAGTGAGACTAGCAGAAACAATGAGCAGTTCTTC	CASSETSRNNEQFF
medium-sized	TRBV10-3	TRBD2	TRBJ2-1	TGTGCCATCAGAACTAGCGGGACTAGCACCTACAATGAGCAGTTCTTC	CAIRTSGTSTYNEQFF
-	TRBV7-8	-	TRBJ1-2	TGTGCCAGCAGCTTAGTAGGAGGCAGGGCCAACTATGGCTACACCTTC	CASSLVGGRANYGYTF
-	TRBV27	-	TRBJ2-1	TGTGCCAGCAGTTTGGGGGGGGCCGTAACCTACAATGAGCAGTTCTTC	CASSLGGAVTYNEQFF
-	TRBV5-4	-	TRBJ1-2	TGTGCCAGCAGCCCTCCGGGGGGCAACTATGGCTACACCTTC	CASSPPGGNYGYTF
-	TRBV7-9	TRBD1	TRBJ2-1	TGTGCCAGCAGCTTAGGGTCAGGGGGTTACTCTGAGCAGTTCTTC	CASSLGSGGYSEQFF
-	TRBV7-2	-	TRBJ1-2	TGTGCCAGCAGCTTAGTAGTGGGTGATGGCTACACCTTC	CASSLVVGDGYTF
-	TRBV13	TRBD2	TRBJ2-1	TGTGCCAGCAGCTTAGGCCTAAACCCGCTAGCGGGGGGGAAAGGGGGGAATGAGCAGTTCTTC	CASSLGLNPLAGGKGGNEQFF
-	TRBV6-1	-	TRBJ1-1	TGTGCCACCGACAGTCCCCTCGGATTGAACACTGAAGCTTTCTTT	CATDSPLGLNTEAFF
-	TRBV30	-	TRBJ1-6	TGTGCCTGGGCACCGGGACTTAATTCACCCCTCCACTTT	CAWAPGLNSPLHF
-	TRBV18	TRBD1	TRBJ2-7	TGTGCCAGCTCACCATCCGACAGGGGGAATCTCTACGAGCAGTACTTC	CASSPSDRGNLYEQYF
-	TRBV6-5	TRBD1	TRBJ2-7	TGTGCCAGCTGTAGGACAGGGGACTACGAGCAGTACTTC	CASCRTGDYEQYF
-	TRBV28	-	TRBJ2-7	TGTGCCAGCAGGCCTAGGGGGATCTCCTACGAGCAGTACTTC	CASRPRGISYEQYF
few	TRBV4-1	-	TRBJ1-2	TGCGCCAGCAGCCAATCCGAGTGGGACTCGCGTGGCTACACCTTC	CASSQSEWDSRGYTF
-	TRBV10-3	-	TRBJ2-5	TGTGCCATCAGTGACCACGCCGGGGAGACCCAGTACTTC	CAISDHAGETQYF
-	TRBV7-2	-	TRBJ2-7	TGTGCCAGCAGCCAAGACGGCCACGTGTACTTC	CASSQDGHVYF
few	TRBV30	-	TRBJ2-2	TGTGCCTGGAGTGTAGGGTACGGGACCGGGGAGCTGTTTTTT	CAWSVGYGTGELFF
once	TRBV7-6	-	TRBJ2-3	TGTGCTAGCAGCTTAAAGGTCACAGATACGCAGTATTTT	CASSLKVTDTQYF
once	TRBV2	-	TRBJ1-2	TGTGCCAGCAGTGAAGCGGCGGGGGTTTATGGCTACACCTTC	CASSEAAGVYGYTF
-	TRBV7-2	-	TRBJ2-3	TGTGCCAGCAGCTCCCCGACTCAGATTAGCACAGATACGCAGTATTTT	CASSSPTQISTDTQYF